Below are 6 T cell receptor beta chains sequenced from a single sample in a study of blood T cell repertoires in COVID-19. Clones were sequenced by immunoSEQ multiplex PCR, and TCRdb holds only the in-frame ones, with some missing. This table holds some 410,000 clones, over 75% found once. Sequencing input: PBMCs or T cells enriched from blood (not recorded which). These TCRs come from a woman between 25 and 40 years old with acute COVID-19.

The gene calls are TRBV6-1 and TRBJ1-5; D is possibly TRBD1 (5 bases). The V gene's germline CDR1 is MNHNS and CDR2 SASEGT. The CDR3 loop spans 15 amino acids. V dropped 2 bases and J dropped 0 bases, with 8 bases sitting between them. The CDR3 spells CASSEPRDSNQPQHF. For the CDR3, the DNA is TGTGCCAGCAGTGAACCCAGGGATAGCAATCAGCCCCAGCATTTT.

This chain uses TRBV7-3 with TRBJ1-6, with D maybe TRBD1 (6 bases). V lost 1 base, J lost 10 bases, and 14 bases lay in between. The CDR3 sequence is 15 residues long. Germline lookup yields CDR1 SGHTA and CDR2 FQGTGA. The CDR3 protein is CASSLNRAERSPLHF. The CDR3, as DNA: TGTGCCAGCAGCTTAAACAGGGCGGAGCGGTCACCCCTCCACTTT.

This clone is a singleton in its sample. The rearrangement uses TRBV28 and TRBJ1-1; 8 nucleotides line up with TRBD1. V shed 6 bases and J 2 bases; nucleotides not matched to a gene: 5. The CDR3 totals 14 residues. CDR1 is MDHEN and CDR2 is SYDVKM in the germline V gene. CDR3 amino acids: CASSFGQGNTEAFF. Written as DNA, the CDR3 is TGTGCCAGCAGCTTCGGACAGGGCAACACTGAAGCTTTCTTT.

This chain connects TRBV7-2 to TRBJ1-5; 10 bases are shared with TRBD1. Germline V gives CDR1 SGHTA, CDR2 FQGNSA. CDR3 size: 15 residues. Germline trimming cut 0 bases from V and 7 bases from J; bases unmatched to any gene: 3. The CDR3 DNA reads TGTGCCAGCAGCTTAGCGGCGACAGGGGGCCAGCCCCAGCATTTT. Amino acid sequence: CASSLAATGGQPQHF.

This sequence joins TRBV9 and TRBJ2-1, with D uncertain. V lost 2 bases, J lost 5 bases, and 20 bases lay in between. This CDR3 spans 17 amino acids. Germline CDR1 is SGDLS and CDR2 is YYNGEE. In DNA form, the CDR3 reads TGTGCCAGCAGCGTCCACCCCCAGGCTGCAAGAAACAATGAGCAGTTCTTC. Translated, it gives CASSVHPQAARNNEQFF.

The chain recombines TRBV3-1 (or the pseudogene TRBV3-2) with TRBJ1-6; a possible D gene is TRBD1 (6 bases). The CDR3 contains 11 residues. Germline CDR1 is LGHDT and CDR2 is YNNKEL (reference sequence). V dropped 3 bases and J dropped 18 bases, with 12 bases sitting between them. Here the CDR3 DNA reads TGTGCCAGCAGCCATGGGGGCGGGTACCACTTT. This gives the protein CASSHGGGYHF.